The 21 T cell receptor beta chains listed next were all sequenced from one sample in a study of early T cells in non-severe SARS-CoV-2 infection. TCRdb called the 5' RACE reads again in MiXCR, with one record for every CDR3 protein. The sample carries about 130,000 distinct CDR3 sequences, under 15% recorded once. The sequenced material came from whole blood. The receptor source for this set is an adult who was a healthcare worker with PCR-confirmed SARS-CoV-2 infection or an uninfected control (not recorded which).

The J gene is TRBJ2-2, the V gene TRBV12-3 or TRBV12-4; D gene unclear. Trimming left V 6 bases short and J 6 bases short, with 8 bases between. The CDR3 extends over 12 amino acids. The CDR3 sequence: CASSWAAGELFF. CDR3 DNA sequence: TGTGCCAGCAGCTGGGCGGCCGGGGAGCTGTTTTTT.

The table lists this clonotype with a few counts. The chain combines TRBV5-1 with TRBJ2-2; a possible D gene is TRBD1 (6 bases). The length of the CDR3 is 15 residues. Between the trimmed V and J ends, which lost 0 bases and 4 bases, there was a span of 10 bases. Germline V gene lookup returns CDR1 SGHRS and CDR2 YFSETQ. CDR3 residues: CASSLVQGRTGELFF. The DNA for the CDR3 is TGCGCCAGCAGCTTGGTGCAGGGGCGCACCGGGGAGCTGTTTTTT.

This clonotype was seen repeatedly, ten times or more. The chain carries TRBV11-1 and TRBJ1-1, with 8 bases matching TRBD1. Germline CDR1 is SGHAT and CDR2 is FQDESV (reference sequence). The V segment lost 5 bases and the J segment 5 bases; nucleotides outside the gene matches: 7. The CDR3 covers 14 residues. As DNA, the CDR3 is TGTGCCAGCAGCAAACGGACAGGGATGACTGAAGCTTTCTTT. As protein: CASSKRTGMTEAFF.

CDR3 in amino acids: CASSLDRNGPQHF. The CDR3 region has the DNA TGCGCCAGCAGCTTGGACCGAAACGGGCCCCAGCATTTT. The chain combines TRBV5-1 with TRBJ1-5; D remains unclear. Trimming pared 0 bases from V and 9 bases from J, leaving 10 bases between. The germline V gene encodes CDR1 SGHRS and CDR2 YFSETQ. The CDR3 sequence is 13 residues long.

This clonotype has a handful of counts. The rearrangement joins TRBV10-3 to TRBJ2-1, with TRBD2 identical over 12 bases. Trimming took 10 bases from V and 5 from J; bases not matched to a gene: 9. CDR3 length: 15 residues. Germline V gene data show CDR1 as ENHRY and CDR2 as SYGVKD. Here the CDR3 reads CATASGGATDNEQFF. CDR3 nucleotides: TGTGCCACCGCTAGCGGGGGGGCCACGGACAATGAGCAGTTCTTC.

CDR3 amino acids: CASSVAGAGTDTQYF. DNA for the CDR3: TGCGCCAGCAGTGTAGCGGGGGCCGGCACAGATACGCAGTATTTT. The J gene is TRBJ2-3, the V gene TRBV10-2; the match to TRBD2 covers 9 bases. J gave up 1 base and V 4 bases, and 3 bases lay outside the gene matches. The germline CDR1 and CDR2 sequences are WSHSY and SAAADI. The CDR3 is made up of 15 amino acids.

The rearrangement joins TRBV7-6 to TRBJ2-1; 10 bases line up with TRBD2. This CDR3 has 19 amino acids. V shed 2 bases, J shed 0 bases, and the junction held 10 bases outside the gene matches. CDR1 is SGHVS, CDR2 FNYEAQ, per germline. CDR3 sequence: CASSLRVSGGSSSYNEQFF. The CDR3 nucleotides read TGTGCCAGCAGCTTACGAGTTAGCGGGGGGTCCAGCTCCTACAATGAGCAGTTCTTC. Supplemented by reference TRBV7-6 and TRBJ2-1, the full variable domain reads GAGVSQSPRYKVTKRGQDVALRCDPISGHVSLYWYRQALGQGPEFLTYFNYEAQQDKSGLPNDRFSAERPEGSISTLTIQRTEQRDSAMYRCASSLRVSGGSSSYNEQFFGPGTRLTVL.

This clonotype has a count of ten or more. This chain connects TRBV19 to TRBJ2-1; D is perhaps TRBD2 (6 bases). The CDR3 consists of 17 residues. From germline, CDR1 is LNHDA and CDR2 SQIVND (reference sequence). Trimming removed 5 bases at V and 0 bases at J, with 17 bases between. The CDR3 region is CASSGSRGDSSYNEQFF. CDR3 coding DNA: TGTGCCAGTAGTGGGTCCCGCGGGGACTCCTCCTACAATGAGCAGTTCTTC.

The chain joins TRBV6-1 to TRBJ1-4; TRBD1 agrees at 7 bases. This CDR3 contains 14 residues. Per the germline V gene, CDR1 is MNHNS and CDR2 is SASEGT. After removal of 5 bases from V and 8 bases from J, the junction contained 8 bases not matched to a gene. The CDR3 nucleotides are TGTGCCAGCAGTTACCTGGGGACAGAAGAAAAACTGTTTTTT. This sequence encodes CASSYLGTEEKLFF.

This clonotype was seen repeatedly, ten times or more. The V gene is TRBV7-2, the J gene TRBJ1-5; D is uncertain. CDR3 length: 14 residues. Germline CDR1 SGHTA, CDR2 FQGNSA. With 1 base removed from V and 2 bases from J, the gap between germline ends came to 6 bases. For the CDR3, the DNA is TGTGCCAGCAGCTTAGGGACCCGCAATCAGCCCCAGCATTTT. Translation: CASSLGTRNQPQHF. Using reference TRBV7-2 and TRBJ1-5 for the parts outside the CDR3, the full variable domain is GAGVSQSPSNKVTEKGKDVELRCDPISGHTALYWYRQSLGQGLEFLIYFQGNSAPDKSGLPSDRFSAERTGGSVSTLTIQRTQQEDSAVYLCASSLGTRNQPQHFGDGTRLSIL.

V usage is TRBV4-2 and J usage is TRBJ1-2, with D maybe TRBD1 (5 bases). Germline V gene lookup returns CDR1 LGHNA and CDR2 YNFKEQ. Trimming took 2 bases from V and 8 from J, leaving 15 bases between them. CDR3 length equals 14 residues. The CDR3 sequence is CASSQRSGIDGYTF. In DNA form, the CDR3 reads TGTGCCAGCAGCCAACGGTCAGGGATAGACGGCTACACCTTC.

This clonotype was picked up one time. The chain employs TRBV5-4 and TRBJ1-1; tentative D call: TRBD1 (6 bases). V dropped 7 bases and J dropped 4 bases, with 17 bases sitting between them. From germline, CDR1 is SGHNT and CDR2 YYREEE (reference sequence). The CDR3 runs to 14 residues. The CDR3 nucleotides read TGTGCCAGCGGGAGGGGGGGTGATGGCACTGAAGCTTTCTTT. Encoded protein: CASGRGGDGTEAFF.

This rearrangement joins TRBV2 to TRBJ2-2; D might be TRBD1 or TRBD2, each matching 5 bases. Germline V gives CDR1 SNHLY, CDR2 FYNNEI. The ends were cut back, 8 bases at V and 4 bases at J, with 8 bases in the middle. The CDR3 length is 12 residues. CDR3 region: CASGGGTGELFF. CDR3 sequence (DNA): TGTGCCAGCGGGGGTGGCACCGGGGAGCTGTTTTTT.

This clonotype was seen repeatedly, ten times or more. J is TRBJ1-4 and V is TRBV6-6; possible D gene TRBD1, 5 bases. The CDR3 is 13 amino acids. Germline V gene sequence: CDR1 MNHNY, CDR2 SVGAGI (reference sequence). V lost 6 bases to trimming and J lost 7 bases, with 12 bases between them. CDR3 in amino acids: CASSWGRSEKLFF. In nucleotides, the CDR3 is TGTGCCAGCAGCTGGGGCAGGTCTGAAAAACTGTTTTTT.

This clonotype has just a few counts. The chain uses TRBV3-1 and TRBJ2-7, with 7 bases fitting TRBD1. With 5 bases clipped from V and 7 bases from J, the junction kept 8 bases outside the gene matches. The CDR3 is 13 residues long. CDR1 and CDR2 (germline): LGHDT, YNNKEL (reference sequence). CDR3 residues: CASSSSDRREQYF. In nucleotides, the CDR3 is TGTGCCAGCAGCTCCTCGGACAGGAGGGAGCAGTACTTC.

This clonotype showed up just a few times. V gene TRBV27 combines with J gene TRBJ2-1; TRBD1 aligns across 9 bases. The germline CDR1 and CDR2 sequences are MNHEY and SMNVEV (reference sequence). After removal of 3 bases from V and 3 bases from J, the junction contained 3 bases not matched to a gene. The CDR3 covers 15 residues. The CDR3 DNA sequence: TGTGCCAGCAGTTTGGGACAGGGTTTCTACAATGAGCAGTTCTTC. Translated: CASSLGQGFYNEQFF.

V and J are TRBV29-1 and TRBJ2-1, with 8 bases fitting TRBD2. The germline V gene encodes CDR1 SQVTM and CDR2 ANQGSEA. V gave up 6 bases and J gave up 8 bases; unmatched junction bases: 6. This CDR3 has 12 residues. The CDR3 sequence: CSVGLDNYEQFF. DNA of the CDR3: TGCAGCGTGGGACTAGATAATTATGAGCAGTTCTTC.

The CDR3 loop reads CASSLEAFSGANEQFF. The CDR3 nucleotides are TGTGCCAGCAGCTTAGAGGCATTTAGCGGGGCTAATGAGCAGTTCTTC. V is TRBV7-2 and J is TRBJ2-1; 8 nucleotides match TRBD2. V was clipped by 1 base and J by 7 bases; unmatched bases: 9. Germline CDR1 is SGHTA and CDR2 is FQGNSA. This CDR3 has 16 residues.

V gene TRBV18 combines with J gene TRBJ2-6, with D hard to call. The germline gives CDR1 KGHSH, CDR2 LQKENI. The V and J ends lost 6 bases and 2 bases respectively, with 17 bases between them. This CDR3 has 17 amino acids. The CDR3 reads CASSTPRVATGANVLTF. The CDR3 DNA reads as TGTGCCAGCTCCACCCCACGGGTGGCCACTGGGGCCAACGTCCTGACTTTC.

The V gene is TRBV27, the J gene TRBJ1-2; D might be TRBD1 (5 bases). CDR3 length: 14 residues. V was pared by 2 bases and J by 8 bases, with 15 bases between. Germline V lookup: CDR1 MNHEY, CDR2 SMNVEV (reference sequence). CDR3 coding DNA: TGTGCCAGCAGTTTAGATGGACAAAGTGAAGGCTACACCTTC. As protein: CASSLDGQSEGYTF.

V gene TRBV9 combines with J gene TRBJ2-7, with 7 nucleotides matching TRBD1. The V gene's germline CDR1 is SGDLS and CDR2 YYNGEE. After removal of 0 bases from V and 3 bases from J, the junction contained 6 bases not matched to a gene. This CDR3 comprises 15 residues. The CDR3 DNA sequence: TGTGCCAGCAGCGTAGGACGGGACAGATACTACGAGCAGTACTTC. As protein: CASSVGRDRYYEQYF.